This T cell receptor beta chain is from a study of CXCR3-negative and CXCR3-positive naive CD8 T cells. With 300,000 cells each, the CD8+ T cell subsets were individually sorted in triplicate. Study-level results: Comparison of naive cells showed more hydrophobic TRB CDR3s in CXCR3-positive than in CXCR3-negative naive cells.

The germline V gene has CDR1 LGHNA and CDR2 YNFKEQ. CDR3 length: 14 amino acids. In regard to this clonotype: What it binds is unknown.

5' RACE that incorporated UMI labels was used to prepare the TRB cDNA libraries. Reanalyzing the 5' RACE reads, TCRdb keeps one entry per CDR3 protein, without DNA. The repertoire table contains tens of thousands of distinct CDR3 sequences. The sample comprised naive CXCR3+ CD8+ T cells from blood. Regarding subset: CD45RO-CCR7+CD27+CD95- naive CD8+ T cells expressing CXCR3 (TNR3+). The clonotype was recovered from a human donor in good health. Some clones in this sample may be carry-over from other donors' samples. The chain recombines TRBV4-2 with TRBJ2-7; no DNA is available, so the TRBD2 call from TCRdb remains unchecked. Here the CDR3 reads CASSGGIKGYEQYF.